The 21 T cell receptor beta chains below were found in one sample sequenced in a study of blood T cell repertoires in COVID-19. Data came from immunoSEQ multiplex PCR; TCRdb stores just in-frame clones and leaves some out. The sample includes under 350,000 clones, about nine tenths of them seen just once. Sequenced material: PBMCs or T cells enriched from blood (not recorded which). The receptors stem from a man in his sixties who had recovered from COVID-19.

The V call is TRBV12-3 or TRBV12-4, the J call TRBJ2-4; maybe TRBD1 (6 bases). This CDR3 has 13 residues. Deletions cut 3 bases from V and 7 bases from J, with 10 bases between. The CDR3 DNA follows: TGTGCCAGCAGTTTGGCAGGGGTGAACATTCAGTACTTC. The encoded protein is CASSLAGVNIQYF.

This rearrangement joins TRBV27 to TRBJ1-6; 11 nucleotides align to TRBD1. The J segment lost 7 bases and the V segment lost 8 bases, leaving 4 bases of the junction unmatched. Germline assignment: CDR1 MNHEY and CDR2 SMNVEV (reference sequence). This CDR3 has 14 residues. The CDR3 loop reads CASRDRGSNSPLHF. The CDR3 coding sequence is TGTGCCAGCCGGGACAGGGGGTCCAATTCACCCCTCCACTTT.

The chain has TRBV6-5 and TRBJ1-2, with D possibly matching TRBD1 (6 bases). V shed 7 bases and J shed 4 bases, with 19 bases lying between them. Germline CDR1 is MNHEY and CDR2 is SVGAGI. The CDR3 sequence is 15 residues long. CDR3 amino acids: CASMRAGAELYGYTF. In nucleotides, the CDR3 is TGTGCCAGCATGAGAGCGGGGGCCGAACTCTATGGCTACACCTTC.

The rearrangement links TRBV18 to TRBJ2-3; 8 bases map to TRBD2. The CDR3 is 17 amino acids. The V segment lost 3 bases and the J segment 2 bases; nucleotides outside the gene matches: 10. Germline loops: CDR1 KGHSH, CDR2 LQKENI. The CDR3 is CASSPVPSGGFTDTQYF. CDR3 in DNA: TGTGCCAGCTCACCTGTCCCCAGCGGGGGTTTCACAGATACGCAGTATTTT. Supplemented by reference TRBV18 and TRBJ2-3, the full variable domain reads NAGVMQNPRHLVRRRGQEARLRCSPMKGHSHVYWYRQLPEEGLKFMVYLQKENIIDESGMPKERFSAEFPKEGPSILRIQQVVRGDSAAYFCASSPVPSGGFTDTQYFGPGTRLTVL.

This clone was seen only once. The chain employs TRBV19 and TRBJ1-1; perhaps TRBD1 as D (5 bases). Germline V gene lookup returns CDR1 LNHDA and CDR2 SQIVND (reference sequence). Trimming left V 5 bases short and J 4 bases short, with 11 bases between. The CDR3 has 13 residues. The CDR3 DNA follows: TGTGCCAGTAGTGGGGGGTTGGGCACTGAAGCTTTCTTT. Its translation: CASSGGLGTEAFF.

The chain links TRBV21-1 to TRBJ1-1; TRBD1 is the table's D call and was not checked against the DNA. TRBV21-1 is a listed pseudogene. The CDR3 loop spans 17 amino acids. CDR3 loop: CASNQKGGTGDVSEAFF. The CDR3 coding sequence is TGTGCCAGCAACCAAAAGGGAGGGACAGGGGATGTTTCGGAAGCTTTCTTT.

The chain joins TRBV3-1 (or the pseudogene TRBV3-2) to TRBJ2-5, with D unclear. Between the trimmed V and J ends, which lost 2 bases and 7 bases, there was a span of 8 bases. This CDR3 has 12 amino acids. Looked up from germline, CDR1 is LGHDT and CDR2 is YNNKEL (reference sequence). CDR3 nucleotides: TGTGCCAGCAGCCAATCGACGGGGACCCAGTACTTC. It translates to CASSQSTGTQYF.

The chain is built from TRBV5-1 and TRBJ2-7; the D gene is possibly TRBD1 (5 bases). Trimming removed 1 base from V and 3 bases from J, with 8 bases in between. CDR3 length: 13 residues. Germline V gives CDR1 SGHRS, CDR2 YFSETQ. The CDR3 here is CASSLRGNYEQYF. The CDR3 DNA reads as TGCGCCAGCAGCTTGAGGGGCAACTACGAGCAGTACTTC.

The rearrangement links TRBV6-1 to TRBJ1-5; the D is unclear. V was cut by 2 bases and J by 7 bases, with 9 bases left in between. The germline V gene has CDR1 MNHNS and CDR2 SASEGT. The CDR3 has 13 residues. CDR3 nucleotides: TGTGCCAGCAGTGAATTAGAGGGCCAGCCCCAGCATTTT. Translation gives CASSELEGQPQHF.

V is TRBV4-3 and J is TRBJ2-2; TRBD2 aligns across 9 bases. The CDR3 consists of 17 residues. CDR1 and CDR2 (germline): LGHNA, YSLEER. V lost 3 bases to trimming and J lost 1 base; unmatched junction nucleotides: 6. The CDR3 nucleotides read TGCGCCAGCAGCCATAGCCTTAGCGGGGGGAACACCGGGGAGCTGTTTTTT. This gives the protein CASSHSLSGGNTGELFF.

The rearrangement uses TRBV4-1 and TRBJ1-1; 9 positions match TRBD1. CDR3 size: 15 residues. Losses at the gene ends were 5 bases for V and 4 bases for J; bases not matched to a gene: 8. CDR1 and CDR2 (germline): MGHRA, YSYEKL. The CDR3 loop reads CASSSRDRVGTEAFF. Written as DNA, the CDR3 is TGCGCCAGCAGCAGCCGGGACAGGGTGGGCACTGAAGCTTTCTTT.

This rearrangement joins TRBV15 to TRBJ2-1; possibly TRBD1 for D (6 bases). Germline V gene data show CDR1 as LNHNV and CDR2 as YYDKDF (reference sequence). With 5 bases removed from V and 4 bases from J, the gap between germline ends came to 15 bases. This CDR3 comprises 15 residues. CDR3 sequence reads: CATSQGLGEYNEQFF. CDR3 coding DNA: TGTGCCACCAGCCAGGGGCTAGGGGAGTACAATGAGCAGTTCTTC.

The chain joins TRBV23-1 to TRBJ1-4; no clear D gene. TRBV23-1 is assigned to the ORF class and has an uncertain function. Trimming took off 8 bases at V and 3 bases at J, with 25 bases between the two ends. This CDR3 has 18 residues. The CDR3 region is CASLKSKVGLGSNEKLFF. The CDR3 DNA sequence: TGCGCCAGCCTGAAGTCCAAGGTGGGTCTGGGCTCTAATGAAAAACTGTTTTTT.

The CDR3 region is CASSFGGNQPQHF. Written as DNA, the CDR3 is TGTGCCAGCAGCTTCGGGGGAAATCAGCCCCAGCATTTT. The chain has TRBV5-4 and TRBJ1-5, with a possible D match to TRBD1 (5 bases). The germline V gene encodes CDR1 SGHNT and CDR2 YYREEE (reference sequence). The CDR3 has 13 amino acids. With 2 bases removed from V and 4 bases from J, the gap between germline ends came to 7 bases.

The rearrangement joins TRBV18 to TRBJ2-7; 9 bases line up with TRBD1. Germline lookup yields CDR1 KGHSH and CDR2 LQKENI. CDR3 length: 15 amino acids. V gave up 2 bases and J gave up 3 bases; unmatched junction bases: 5. The CDR3 loop reads CASSPGTGRLYEQYF. CDR3 sequence (DNA): TGTGCCAGCTCACCAGGGACAGGGAGGCTCTACGAGCAGTACTTC.

The gene calls are TRBV5-6 and TRBJ1-2, with 7 bases aligning to TRBD1. Trimming cost V 5 bases and J 0 bases; bases outside gene matches: 13. Germline-derived CDR1 and CDR2 are SGHDT and YYEEEE. CDR3 length: 17 residues. The CDR3 is CASSLRDSALANYGYTF. CDR3 in DNA: TGTGCCAGCAGTCTGAGGGACAGCGCTTTAGCTAACTATGGCTACACCTTC.

Concerning this clone: At the DNA level, this CDR3 is encoded by other sequences in the same sample as well. V usage is TRBV28 and J usage is TRBJ1-2; TRBD1 agrees at 7 bases. CDR1 and CDR2 from the germline V gene are MDHEN and SYDVKM. Germline trimming cut 4 bases from V and 4 bases from J; bases unmatched to any gene: 3. This CDR3 is 13 amino acids long. CDR3 in amino acids: CASSSGTVYGYTF. The DNA for the CDR3 is TGTGCCAGCAGTTCGGGGACAGTCTATGGCTACACCTTC.

The chain employs TRBV7-9 and TRBJ2-5; TRBD1 aligns across 10 bases. CDR3 length: 16 residues. CDR1 is SEHNR and CDR2 is FQNEAQ in the germline V gene (reference sequence). V shed 4 bases and J 0 bases; nucleotides not matched to a gene: 5. The CDR3 here is CASSSVTGGYQETQYF. CDR3 in DNA: TGTGCCAGCAGCTCTGTGACAGGGGGCTACCAAGAGACCCAGTACTTC.

Concerning this clone itself: The same CDR3 is also encoded by other DNA sequences in this sample. The chain carries TRBV2 and TRBJ2-3; 7 bases map to TRBD1. J was trimmed by 3 bases and V by 5 bases; bases with no gene match: 5. This CDR3 is built from 14 residues. Germline loops: CDR1 SNHLY, CDR2 FYNNEI. The DNA for the CDR3 is TGTGCCAGCAGTCGGACAGGAGGTACAGATACGCAGTATTTT. Its protein is CASSRTGGTDTQYF.

This clone was detected only once. The J gene is TRBJ2-7, the V gene TRBV2, with D possibly being TRBD1 (5 bases). CDR3 length: 14 residues. CDR1 is SNHLY, CDR2 FYNNEI, per germline. Trimming stripped 3 bases from V and 6 bases from J, with 15 bases between. CDR3 residues: CASSDEQVAGEQYF. As DNA, the CDR3 is TGTGCCAGCAGTGATGAACAGGTGGCCGGCGAGCAGTACTTC.

J is TRBJ1-5 and V is TRBV7-9; 7 bases are shared with TRBD1. Germline CDR1 and CDR2: SEHNR and FQNEAQ (reference sequence). This CDR3 spans 13 amino acids. Trimming removed 5 bases from V and 5 bases from J; junction bases left unmatched: 3. The CDR3 sequence: CASSRDRDQPQHF. The CDR3 nucleotides read TGTGCCAGCAGCCGAGACAGGGATCAGCCCCAGCATTTT.